A single sample is the source of the 25 T cell receptor beta chains below, sequenced in a study of cytomegalovirus exposure and HLA in healthy donors. PCR was performed using 60 Vbeta and 13 Jbeta primers. Generated by immunoSEQ multiplex PCR, the TCRdb table keeps only in-frame clones and is missing some. The sample consists of roughly 200,000 clones, less than 85% of them appearing once. The specimen was PBMCs. Every receptor here comes from a man younger than 30 in good health and CMV-seronegative.

In its sample, this clone was seen a few times. V and J are TRBV7-6 and TRBJ2-3; 10 positions match TRBD2. The CDR3 has 15 amino acids. From germline, CDR1 is SGHVS and CDR2 FNYEAQ. The V gene end was trimmed by 3 bases and the J gene end by 5 bases; junction bases not matched to a gene: 5. CDR3 amino acids: CASSFSGGPGDTQYF. For the CDR3, the DNA is TGTGCCAGCAGCTTTAGCGGGGGGCCTGGAGATACGCAGTATTTT.

A single count supports this clone. V and J are TRBV6-6 and TRBJ2-1; TRBD1 matches 10 bases. The V gene's germline CDR1 is MNHNY and CDR2 SVGAGI (reference sequence). With 6 bases clipped from V and 6 bases from J, the junction kept 5 bases outside the gene matches. The CDR3 has 14 residues. The CDR3 sequence is CASRFRDRGNEQFF. CDR3 bases: TGTGCCAGCAGATTCCGGGACAGGGGCAATGAGCAGTTCTTC.

This chain links TRBV19 with TRBJ2-1, with a possible D match to TRBD1 (6 bases). The CDR3 loop spans 15 amino acids. The germline V gene has CDR1 LNHDA and CDR2 SQIVND (reference sequence). V was shortened by 4 bases and J by 7 bases, with 17 bases between the two germline ends. As DNA, the CDR3 is TGTGCCAGTAGTAAGCAAAATAACAGGGAAAATGAGCAGTTCTTC. Translation: CASSKQNNRENEQFF.

This chain joins TRBV15 and TRBJ2-1; TRBD2 matches at 7 bases. CDR1 and CDR2 (germline): LNHNV, YYDKDF (reference sequence). The CDR3 contains 15 residues. After removal of 5 bases from V and 0 bases from J, the junction contained 4 bases not matched to a gene. The DNA of the CDR3 is TGTGCCACCAGCCCCACTAGCGCCTCCTACAATGAGCAGTTCTTC. Amino acids: CATSPTSASYNEQFF.

As concerns this clone: Other DNA sequences of this sample code for an identical CDR3. The V and J genes are TRBV19 and TRBJ2-1, with 9 bases that match TRBD2. V was clipped by 3 bases and J by 3 bases; unmatched bases: 0. Germline values: CDR1 LNHDA, CDR2 SQIVND (reference sequence). The CDR3 runs 14 residues. CDR3 sequence reads: CASSMTSGYNEQFF. DNA of the CDR3: TGTGCCAGTAGTATGACTAGCGGCTACAATGAGCAGTTCTTC.

J is TRBJ2-7 and V is TRBV4-1; tentative D call: TRBD2 (5 bases). Germline-derived CDR1 and CDR2 are MGHRA and YSYEKL. This CDR3 comprises 15 residues. V lost 0 bases to trimming and J lost 1 base, with 10 bases between them. CDR3 loop: CASSQDRGNSYEQYF. The CDR3 nucleotides are TGCGCCAGCAGCCAAGATCGGGGAAATTCCTACGAGCAGTACTTC.

The chain joins TRBV5-1 to TRBJ2-5; D not certain. Trimming took off 6 bases at V and 2 bases at J, with 20 bases between the two ends. Germline CDR1 reads SGHRS; CDR2 reads YFSETQ. The length of the CDR3 is 16 residues. The CDR3 is CASTHVVSGWQETQYF. DNA of the CDR3: TGCGCCAGCACTCATGTTGTGTCGGGTTGGCAAGAGACCCAGTACTTC. Drawing the rest from reference TRBV5-1 and TRBJ2-5, the complete variable domain is KAGVTQTPRYLIKTRGQQVTLSCSPISGHRSVSWYQQTPGQGLQFLFEYFSETQRNKGNFPGRFSGRQFSNSRSEMNVSTLELGDSALYLCASTHVVSGWQETQYFGPGTRLLVL.

The chain employs TRBV5-4 and TRBJ2-5; tentatively, D is TRBD1 (6 bases). CDR1 is SGHNT, CDR2 YYREEE, per germline (reference sequence). V shed 4 bases and J shed 2 bases, with 9 bases lying between them. The length of the CDR3 is 13 residues. The CDR3 bases are TGTGCCAGCAGCGCCGGACAGCAAGAGACCCAGTACTTC. Translated: CASSAGQQETQYF.

The rearrangement uses TRBV28 and TRBJ1-2; D gene ambiguous. Germline assignment: CDR1 MDHEN and CDR2 SYDVKM. The CDR3 consists of 12 residues. Trimming cost V 3 bases and J 8 bases, with 10 bases left between them. CDR3 protein: CASSLLRNGYTF. The CDR3 DNA is TGTGCCAGCAGTTTGCTGAGAAACGGCTACACCTTC.

The chain recombines TRBV7-2 with TRBJ2-7; 8 positions match TRBD1. The CDR3 consists of 14 residues. With 3 bases clipped from V and 0 bases from J, the junction kept 1 base outside the gene matches. CDR1 is SGHTA and CDR2 is FQGNSA in the germline V gene. The CDR3 sequence is CASSFTGGSYEQYF. CDR3 nucleotide sequence: TGTGCCAGCAGCTTTACAGGGGGCTCCTACGAGCAGTACTTC.

The table lists this clone with a count of one. This chain joins TRBV27 and TRBJ2-3, with D perhaps matching TRBD1 (8 bases). V lost 5 bases and J 2 bases, leaving 20 bases between the germline ends. The CDR3 runs 17 residues. Looked up from germline, CDR1 is MNHEY and CDR2 is SMNVEV (reference sequence). CDR3 bases: TGTGCCAGCAGTCCCCCGCACAGGGGGGGTTACACAGATACGCAGTATTTT. It encodes CASSPPHRGGYTDTQYF.

V usage is TRBV25-1 and J usage is TRBJ1-2; D perhaps matches TRBD1 (5 bases). V lost 6 bases and J lost 3, with 11 bases in between. Germline lookup yields CDR1 MGHDK and CDR2 SYGVNS. The CDR3 loop spans 13 amino acids. The CDR3 coding sequence is TGTGCCAGCAGGATGGGGGGGGACTATGGCTACACCTTC. Translated: CASRMGGDYGYTF.

This clone was found a few times. CDR3 sequence: CASRLGTSYGYTF. In nucleotides, the CDR3 is TGTGCCAGCAGGCTTGGGACATCGTATGGCTACACCTTC. The chain combines TRBV28 with TRBJ1-2; tentative D call: TRBD1 (6 bases). From germline, CDR1 is MDHEN and CDR2 SYDVKM. V dropped 6 bases and J dropped 5 bases, with 13 bases sitting between them. This CDR3 has 13 residues.

This CDR3 reads CASSPSGNQPQHF. For the CDR3, the DNA is TGTGCCAGTAGTCCGTCGGGGAATCAGCCCCAGCATTTT. The V and J genes are TRBV19 and TRBJ1-5; D is undetermined. V was shortened by 5 bases and J by 4 bases, with 9 bases between the two germline ends. Germline CDR1 LNHDA, CDR2 SQIVND (reference sequence). The CDR3 spans 13 residues.

The chain is built from TRBV6-1 and TRBJ2-5, with D perhaps matching TRBD1 (6 bases). Trimming took 2 bases from V and 2 from J, leaving 15 bases between them. Germline V gene lookup returns CDR1 MNHNS and CDR2 SASEGT. The CDR3 is 16 residues long. The CDR3 loop is CASSEIGQWGQETQYF. The CDR3 DNA reads TGTGCCAGCAGTGAAATCGGACAGTGGGGACAAGAGACCCAGTACTTC.

This chain connects TRBV30 to TRBJ2-3; D gene unclear. CDR3 length: 13 residues. V was cut by 0 bases and J by 8 bases, with 12 bases left in between. From germline, CDR1 is GTSNPN and CDR2 SVGIG (reference sequence). Here the CDR3 DNA reads TGTGCCTGGAGTGTGAACCCAGATGGTACGCAGTATTTT. Protein sequence: CAWSVNPDGTQYF.

The chain is built from TRBV27 and TRBJ2-7; maybe TRBD1 (7 bases). This CDR3 spans 15 amino acids. Trimming shortened V by 7 bases and J by 2 bases, and 18 bases separated the two germline ends. The germline V gene encodes CDR1 MNHEY and CDR2 SMNVEV (reference sequence). For the CDR3, the DNA is TGTGCCAGCACCCCTCGGGGGCAGGGGGCCTACGAGCAGTACTTC. It encodes CASTPRGQGAYEQYF.

Only a few counts were recorded for this clone. CDR3 coding DNA: TGTGCCAGCAGCTTAAATACCTACGAGCAGTACTTC. Translated: CASSLNTYEQYF. This chain uses TRBV7-9 with TRBJ2-7; D is undetermined. The CDR3 runs 12 residues. Deletions cut 2 bases from V and 2 bases from J, with 4 bases between. In germline, CDR1 is SEHNR, CDR2 FQNEAQ (reference sequence).

The CDR3 sequence: CASSLVGGAYEQYF. CDR3 nucleotides: TGTGCCAGCAGCTTGGTGGGAGGGGCCTACGAGCAGTACTTC. The J gene is TRBJ2-7, the V gene TRBV5-5; 7 nucleotides match TRBD2. The CDR3 consists of 14 residues. V lost 0 bases, J lost 2 bases, and 2 bases stayed unmatched. Germline assignment: CDR1 SGHKS and CDR2 YYEKEE (reference sequence).

The chain combines TRBV18 with TRBJ2-7; 14 bases match TRBD2. The CDR3 is 17 amino acids. CDR1 and CDR2 from the germline V gene are KGHSH and LQKENI. V gave up 3 bases and J gave up 5 bases; unmatched junction bases: 9. CDR3 region: CASSPGLAGVLLNEQYF. CDR3 sequence (DNA): TGTGCCAGCTCACCGGGACTAGCGGGAGTATTGTTGAACGAGCAGTACTTC. The variable domain in full, completed from reference TRBV18 and TRBJ2-7, reads NAGVMQNPRHLVRRRGQEARLRCSPMKGHSHVYWYRQLPEEGLKFMVYLQKENIIDESGMPKERFSAEFPKEGPSILRIQQVVRGDSAAYFCASSPGLAGVLLNEQYFGPGTRLTVT.

The chain links TRBV5-6 to TRBJ2-7; the match to TRBD1 covers 11 bases. V lost 4 bases, J lost 7 bases, and 7 bases stayed unmatched. The CDR3 has 14 amino acids. CDR1 and CDR2 from the germline V gene are SGHDT and YYEEEE. Here the CDR3 reads CASSPLGQGVEQYF. The DNA of the CDR3 is TGTGCCAGCAGCCCGCTGGGACAGGGGGTAGAGCAGTACTTC. Drawing the rest from reference TRBV5-6 and TRBJ2-7, the complete variable domain is DAGVTQSPTHLIKTRGQQVTLRCSPKSGHDTVSWYQQALGQGPQFIFQYYEEEERQRGNFPDRFSGHQFPNYSSELNVNALLLGDSALYLCASSPLGQGVEQYFGPGTRLTVT.

This chain joins TRBV30 and TRBJ1-2; TRBD1 aligns across 8 bases. The CDR3 is 15 amino acids. In germline, CDR1 is GTSNPN, CDR2 SVGIG (reference sequence). The ends lost 1 base at V and 8 bases at J; junction bases unmatched: 12. CDR3 sequence reads: CAWSGDRPAGEGYTF. CDR3 nucleotide sequence: TGTGCCTGGAGTGGGGACAGGCCGGCCGGGGAGGGCTACACCTTC.

V usage is TRBV20-1 and J usage is TRBJ1-1; tentatively, D is TRBD1 (6 bases). This CDR3 has 11 residues. The ends were cut back, 5 bases at V and 6 bases at J, with 10 bases in the middle. Per the germline V gene, CDR1 is DFQATT and CDR2 is SNEGSKA (reference sequence). CDR3 sequence reads: CSARGAAEAFF. The CDR3 DNA reads TGCAGTGCTCGGGGGGCGGCTGAAGCTTTCTTT.

A few counts support this clone. The chain combines TRBV27 with TRBJ2-5; TRBD2 agrees at 10 bases. V was clipped by 5 bases and J by 1 base; unmatched bases: 7. This CDR3 has 16 amino acids. Germline V lookup: CDR1 MNHEY, CDR2 SMNVEV (reference sequence). The CDR3 region has the DNA TGTGCCAGCAGTAAACTAGCGGGGCGCGGCCAAGAGACCCAGTACTTC. Residues: CASSKLAGRGQETQYF.

The genes are TRBV6-6 and TRBJ1-3; no clear D gene. This CDR3 spans 15 amino acids. Trimming pared 2 bases from V and 0 bases from J, leaving 8 bases between. Germline V CDR1 and CDR2: MNHNY, SVGAGI (reference sequence). In DNA form, the CDR3 reads TGTGCCAGCAGTTACGACACCAGCTCTGGAAACACCATATATTTT. It is translated as CASSYDTSSGNTIYF.